Listed here are 23 T cell receptor beta chains from one sample, sequenced in a study of CD8 T cells in ankylosing spondylitis. No antigens are known for them. Study conclusions and caveats: What appeared characteristic of ankylosing spondylitis blood was a TCR beta motif of eight or nine highly homologous variants.

TCRdb re-called the 5' RACE reads with MiXCR, one entry per CDR3 protein. The sample has approximately 400,000 distinct CDR3 sequences, around 26% seen once; the top ten hold 0.89%. The sequenced sample was blood, either unsorted or a sorted T cell fraction (not recorded which). These receptors came from a male donor with ankylosing spondylitis.

This clonotype has just a few counts. This chain connects TRBV10-3 to TRBJ1-4; possibly TRBD1 for D (6 bases). Trimming removed 3 bases at V and 7 bases at J, with 12 bases between. Germline CDR1 reads ENHRY; CDR2 reads SYGVKD. The CDR3 loop spans 14 amino acids. The CDR3: CAISDTGRGEKLFF. CDR3 DNA: TGTGCCATCAGTGACACAGGGCGAGGTGAAAAACTGTTTTTT.

The genes are TRBV4-1 and TRBJ2-1; weak D call: TRBD2 (6 bases). V dropped 4 bases and J dropped 0 bases, with 10 bases sitting between them. CDR3 length: 15 residues. CDR1 is MGHRA and CDR2 is YSYEKL in the germline V gene. The CDR3 loop is CASSPERASYNEQFF. Here the CDR3 DNA reads TGCGCCAGCAGCCCTGAGCGGGCCTCCTACAATGAGCAGTTCTTC.

The chain is built from TRBV7-9 and TRBJ1-1; 7 bases are shared with TRBD1. The CDR3 consists of 14 residues. Germline assignment: CDR1 SEHNR and CDR2 FQNEAQ (reference sequence). V lost 1 base, J lost 4 bases, and 3 bases stayed unmatched. CDR3 residues: CASSLGDRITEAFF. CDR3 DNA sequence: TGTGCCAGCAGCTTAGGGGACAGAATCACTGAAGCTTTCTTT.

The table lists this clonotype with a few counts. The chain links TRBV27 to TRBJ2-7, with D perhaps matching TRBD1 (5 bases). This CDR3 is 14 amino acids long. Trimming took off 6 bases at V and 2 bases at J, with 14 bases between the two ends. CDR1 MNHEY and CDR2 SMNVEV come from the germline V gene (reference sequence). Here the CDR3 DNA reads TGTGCCAGCAGCGGTCAGGGCGGCGCCTACGAGCAGTACTTC. Encoded protein: CASSGQGGAYEQYF.

The chain links TRBV5-1 to TRBJ2-3; 7 nucleotides agree with TRBD2. This CDR3 has 15 residues. V lost 2 bases, J lost 2 bases, and 5 bases stayed unmatched. Germline values: CDR1 SGHRS, CDR2 YFSETQ. CDR3 region: CASSFRRGYTDTQYF. The DNA of the CDR3 is TGCGCCAGCAGCTTCCGGCGGGGGTACACAGATACGCAGTATTTT.

This clonotype was seen more than once but under ten times. CDR3 residues: CASSPPASGEDTQYF. In DNA form, the CDR3 reads TGCGCCAGCAGCCCCCCGGCTAGCGGGGAAGATACGCAGTATTTT. V is TRBV5-1 and J is TRBJ2-3; 9 nucleotides agree with TRBD2. The CDR3 extends over 15 amino acids. Germline trimming cut 4 bases from V and 5 bases from J; bases unmatched to any gene: 8. CDR1 and CDR2 (germline): SGHRS, YFSETQ.

The chain carries TRBV5-1 and TRBJ2-1; the match to TRBD2 covers 10 bases. Germline trimming cut 0 bases from V and 8 bases from J; bases unmatched to any gene: 8. Germline CDR1 and CDR2: SGHRS and YFSETQ. This CDR3 is 16 amino acids long. In DNA, the CDR3 is TGCGCCAGCAGCTTGGGCCGGCTAGCGGGAGCAGATGAGCAGTTCTTC. It specifies CASSLGRLAGADEQFF.

This clonotype has only a few counts. The chain employs TRBV20-1 and TRBJ2-7, with TRBD2 matching 7 bases. This CDR3 is built from 12 residues. With 5 bases clipped from V and 9 bases from J, the junction kept 10 bases outside the gene matches. Per the germline V gene, CDR1 is DFQATT and CDR2 is SNEGSKA (reference sequence). In DNA, the CDR3 is TGCAGTGCTTGGGACTACACTGGAGGGCAGTACTTC. Translated, it gives CSAWDYTGGQYF.

This chain joins TRBV11-2 and TRBJ2-5; 13 bases agree with TRBD2. Germline trimming cut 5 bases from V and 5 bases from J; bases unmatched to any gene: 5. Germline lookup yields CDR1 SGHAT and CDR2 FQNNGV. This CDR3 has 15 residues. The CDR3 bases are TGTGCCAGCAGCACCCGGGGACTAGCGGGGGAGACCCAGTACTTC. The encoded protein is CASSTRGLAGETQYF.

The V call is TRBV19, the J call TRBJ2-1; 9 bases agree with TRBD2. After removal of 1 base from V and 5 bases from J, the junction contained 9 bases not matched to a gene. The CDR3 covers 17 residues. Germline CDR1 and CDR2: LNHDA and SQIVND (reference sequence). CDR3 amino acids: CASSIVAGLAGNNEQFF. CDR3 coding DNA: TGTGCCAGTAGTATAGTGGCCGGTCTAGCGGGAAACAATGAGCAGTTCTTC.

This clonotype was seen at least ten times. This chain connects TRBV7-9 to TRBJ1-1; D is uncertain. Germline CDR1 is SEHNR and CDR2 is FQNEAQ (reference sequence). The CDR3 length is 11 residues. The V end lost 5 bases, the J end lost 5 bases, and 6 bases lay between the germline ends. CDR3 loop: CASSRGTEAFF. The CDR3, as DNA: TGTGCCAGCAGCCGGGGTACTGAAGCTTTCTTT.

This chain links TRBV25-1 with TRBJ1-2; D unresolved. Per the germline V gene, CDR1 is MGHDK and CDR2 is SYGVNS. V lost 3 bases to trimming and J lost 8 bases, with 10 bases between them. CDR3 length: 12 residues. DNA for the CDR3: TGTGCCAGCAGTGATGCCCGCGGGGGCTACACCTTC. Protein: CASSDARGGYTF.

The rearrangement links TRBV27 to TRBJ1-6; TRBD1 aligns across 7 bases. V was pared by 5 bases and J by 10 bases, with 11 bases of the junction left unmatched. The CDR3 covers 15 residues. Germline CDR1 is MNHEY and CDR2 is SMNVEV (reference sequence). CDR3 bases: TGTGCCAGCAGTCAGAGGAGGGGGCCCGACTCACCCCTCCACTTT. It specifies CASSQRRGPDSPLHF.

The chain combines TRBV29-1 with TRBJ2-3; TRBD2 aligns across 10 bases. Germline V gives CDR1 SQVTM, CDR2 ANQGSEA. V was pared by 5 bases and J by 1 base, with 9 bases of the junction left unmatched. The CDR3 is made up of 16 amino acids. The CDR3 reads CSVWGGLAGGTDTQYF. In nucleotides, the CDR3 is TGCAGCGTTTGGGGAGGGCTAGCGGGAGGCACAGATACGCAGTATTTT.

The chain recombines TRBV7-2 with TRBJ2-1, with D perhaps TRBD2 (5 bases). CDR1 is SGHTA and CDR2 is FQGNSA in the germline V gene. The CDR3 is 13 amino acids. The V end lost 4 bases, the J end lost 4 bases, and 8 bases lay between the germline ends. CDR3 amino acids: CASSSSGYNEQFF. CDR3 coding DNA: TGTGCCAGCAGCTCATCGGGGTACAATGAGCAGTTCTTC.

The rearrangement uses TRBV4-2 and TRBJ2-4; a possible D gene is TRBD2 (5 bases). CDR1 and CDR2 from the germline V gene are LGHNA and YNFKEQ. The V and J ends lost 0 bases and 5 bases respectively, with 14 bases between them. The CDR3 is 16 residues long. The CDR3 sequence is CASSQDVREWENIQYF. The CDR3 bases are TGTGCCAGCAGCCAAGATGTGAGGGAGTGGGAAAACATTCAGTACTTC.

This chain links TRBV7-9 with TRBJ2-3; 7 bases agree with TRBD2. The CDR3 extends over 16 amino acids. Germline lookup yields CDR1 SEHNR and CDR2 FQNEAQ (reference sequence). J gave up 7 bases and V 5 bases, and 15 bases lay outside the gene matches. The CDR3, as DNA: TGTGCCAGCAGCGCCCGGGACTACCCTGTATCCCATACGCAGTATTTT. Translation gives CASSARDYPVSHTQYF.

The chain couples TRBV5-5 to TRBJ1-2; no clear D. The CDR3 runs 14 residues. Germline loops: CDR1 SGHKS, CDR2 YYEKEE (reference sequence). Deletions cut 0 bases from V and 7 bases from J, with 13 bases between. CDR3 nucleotides: TGTGCCAGCAGCTTGGCCACGGGGTCGGGTGGCTACACCTTC. It yields the protein CASSLATGSGGYTF.

This clonotype was seen only a few times. The gene calls are TRBV11-1 and TRBJ2-5, with 7 bases matching TRBD2. The CDR3 covers 15 residues. Per germline, CDR1 SGHAT and CDR2 FQDESV (reference sequence). Unmatched junction bases numbered 12, after V lost 6 bases and J lost 5 bases. In nucleotides, the CDR3 is TGTGCCAGCAGTGATGCGGGAGTATCGGGGGAGACCCAGTACTTC. It yields the protein CASSDAGVSGETQYF.

This chain connects TRBV6-5 to TRBJ1-2; D gene unclear. V was pared by 10 bases and J by 5 bases, with 11 bases between. Germline CDR1 is MNHEY and CDR2 is SVGAGI. The CDR3 runs to 11 residues. The CDR3 nucleotides are TGTGCCACCCGCTTCGGGTATGGCTACACCTTC. As protein: CATRFGYGYTF.

This clonotype has only a few counts. The CDR3 loop is CASSPRGTIYNEQFF. The CDR3 region has the DNA TGTGCCAGCAGCCCGAGGGGGACTATCTACAATGAGCAGTTCTTC. The rearrangement uses TRBV7-9 and TRBJ2-1; possible D gene TRBD2, 7 bases. V was clipped by 5 bases and J by 3 bases, with 14 bases between them. Germline values: CDR1 SEHNR, CDR2 FQNEAQ (reference sequence). The CDR3 totals 15 residues.

This clonotype turned up a few times. This chain connects TRBV15 to TRBJ2-4; possible D gene TRBD1, 6 bases. Deletions cut 0 bases from V and 7 bases from J, with 10 bases between. Germline CDR1 reads LNHNV; CDR2 reads YYDKDF (reference sequence). This CDR3 has 14 amino acids. The CDR3 protein is CATSRDVQGNIQYF. For the CDR3, the DNA is TGTGCCACCAGCAGAGATGTGCAGGGGAACATTCAGTACTTC.

This clonotype was counted ten times or more. CDR3 nucleotides: TGTGCCAGCAGTTTAAAGCCAGGCTATGGCTACACCTTC. Translating it yields CASSLKPGYGYTF. The V gene is TRBV12-3 or TRBV12-4, the J gene TRBJ1-2, with no clear D. The CDR3 contains 13 residues. V shed 2 bases and J shed 4 bases, with 8 bases lying between them.